This TCR beta chain emerged from a study of shared clonotypes between healthy human individuals. At the level of the study: For every donor, three CD4 naive, three CD4 memory, two CD8 naive and one CD8 memory plates were used.

Sequencing was performed with immunoSEQ multiplex PCR; in TCRdb, only in-frame clones are kept and a portion is missing. The table records over a million clones, roughly 74% of them present only once. The length of the CDR3 is 14 residues. Germline V gene data show CDR1 as SGHAT and CDR2 as FQDESV (reference sequence). V was clipped by 1 base and J by 0 bases, with 7 bases between them. The clonotype comes from a man aged 18-30 years in good health. Some clones in this sample may be carry-over from other donors' samples. V gene TRBV11-1 combines with J gene TRBJ2-7; D might be TRBD1 (5 bases). Input material: memory CD4+ T cells from PBMCs. Subset given: CD45RA-negative fraction. CDR3 nucleotides: TGTGCCAGCAGCTTAGGCAGGGACTCCTACGAGCAGTACTTC. It is translated as CASSLGRDSYEQYF.